A single sample is the source of the 9 T cell receptor beta chains below, sequenced in a study of blood T cell repertoires in COVID-19. Repertoires were generated with immunoSEQ multiplex PCR, while TCRdb's copy carries only in-frame clones and drops some. The profile shows some 160,000 clones, approximately 88% of them singletons. Sequencing used PBMCs or T cells enriched from blood (not recorded which). Receptor source: a woman aged 45-65 years who had recovered from COVID-19.

V is TRBV11-3 and J is TRBJ2-1; D may be TRBD2 (5 bases). Trimming shortened V by 5 bases and J by 9 bases, and 17 bases separated the two germline ends. Looked up from germline, CDR1 is SGHNT and CDR2 is YENEEA. The CDR3 consists of 14 residues. The CDR3 reads CASSKDFATGEQFF. The CDR3, as DNA: TGTGCCAGCAGCAAGGACTTTGCGACCGGTGAGCAGTTCTTC.

V gene TRBV6-2 or TRBV6-3 combines with J gene TRBJ2-7, with D perhaps matching TRBD2 (6 bases). V was clipped by 7 bases and J by 0 bases, with 13 bases between them. Germline CDR1 reads MNHEY; CDR2 reads SVGEGT. This CDR3 spans 14 amino acids. CDR3 sequence reads: CASTPWGVSYEQYF. CDR3 coding DNA: TGTGCCAGCACCCCATGGGGGGTCTCCTACGAGCAGTACTTC.

This clone appeared a single time. The V call is TRBV7-9, the J call TRBJ2-7, with TRBD2 identical over 7 bases. The CDR3 loop spans 12 amino acids. V lost 3 bases, J lost 6 bases, and 2 bases stayed unmatched. The germline V gene has CDR1 SEHNR and CDR2 FQNEAQ (reference sequence). This chain's CDR3 is CASSFTSAEQYF. The CDR3 DNA follows: TGTGCCAGCAGCTTTACTAGCGCCGAGCAGTACTTC.

The CDR3 region has the DNA TGTGCCAGCAGTTTATCCTCCACGGGACAGGGGCACACTGAAGCTTTCTTT. It yields the protein CASSLSSTGQGHTEAFF. The V and J genes are TRBV27 and TRBJ1-1; TRBD1 aligns across 10 bases. Trimming cost V 0 bases and J 3 bases; bases outside gene matches: 7. Germline V lookup: CDR1 MNHEY, CDR2 SMNVEV (reference sequence). The CDR3 length is 17 residues.

This sequence joins TRBV5-6 and TRBJ2-3; no definite D call. The CDR3 has 14 amino acids. Germline CDR1 and CDR2: SGHDT and YYEEEE. Trimming pared 0 bases from V and 0 bases from J, leaving 5 bases between. The CDR3 loop reads CASSLAGSTDTQYF. The CDR3 DNA sequence: TGTGCCAGCAGCTTGGCCGGGAGCACAGATACGCAGTATTTT.

The chain carries TRBV11-2 and TRBJ1-1; no firm D call. V was shortened by 0 bases and J by 4 bases, with 6 bases between the two germline ends. This CDR3 contains 13 residues. The V gene's germline CDR1 is SGHAT and CDR2 FQNNGV. The CDR3: CASSLDLLTEAFF. CDR3 nucleotide sequence: TGTGCCAGCAGCTTAGATCTCCTCACTGAAGCTTTCTTT.

The rearrangement joins TRBV7-2 to TRBJ2-7; the D gene is possibly TRBD1 (5 bases). This CDR3 spans 13 amino acids. CDR1 and CDR2 from the germline V gene are SGHTA and FQGNSA. V lost 1 base to trimming and J lost 4 bases, with 8 bases between them. The CDR3: CASSLGRVYEQYF. The CDR3 nucleotides are TGTGCCAGCAGCTTAGGCAGGGTGTACGAGCAGTACTTC.

The chain carries TRBV10-2 and TRBJ1-2; D is possibly TRBD1 (6 bases). V was pared by 1 base and J by 8 bases, with 17 bases between. This CDR3 has 15 residues. Germline V gene sequence: CDR1 WSHSY, CDR2 SAAADI. DNA for the CDR3: TGCGCCAGCAGTGAGTTCACGGCCCCGGGGGGCGGCTACACCTTC. Amino acids: CASSEFTAPGGGYTF.

The chain has TRBV2 and TRBJ2-3, with 12 bases that match TRBD2. V lost 8 bases to trimming and J lost 5 bases; unmatched junction nucleotides: 5. The CDR3 has 14 amino acids. CDR1 and CDR2 (germline): SNHLY, FYNNEI. The DNA of the CDR3 is TGTGCCAGCTCTAGCGGGGGGGCCATAGATACGCAGTATTTT. Protein: CASSSGGAIDTQYF.